This T cell receptor (beta chain) was captured by sequencing in a study of cytomegalovirus exposure and HLA in healthy donors. Study-level information: Across about 400 genotyped donors, 81% landed in the Caucasian-associated ancestry cluster.

With 60 Vbeta and 13 Jbeta primers, the PCR was carried out. The repertoire was sequenced with immunoSEQ multiplex PCR; TCRdb's copy has only in-frame clones and lacks some. The sample holds 130,000 or so clones; around 77% are singletons and the top ten take approximately 0.94%. This CDR3 contains 18 residues. CDR1 is LGHNA and CDR2 is YNFKEQ in the germline V gene. V was pared by 4 bases and J by 2 bases, with 11 bases of the junction left unmatched. Findings and limits, study-wide: Later on, analysis showed that most CMV-associated TCR beta chains appeared to be HLA-restricted. There was a cluster of highly shared sequence variants that was likely a sequencing artifact. The number of N-insertions in an Asian-associated ancestry cluster was reportedly below the roughly 620-donor mean in a later analysis.

In the case of this clone: The antigen remains unidentified.

The sequence was collected from a woman in her fifties or sixties in good health and CMV-seronegative. The chain couples TRBV4-2 to TRBJ2-6; 7 bases align to TRBD1. The sequenced material came from PBMCs. The CDR3 here is CASSPTARGLAGANVLTF. The CDR3 DNA reads TGTGCCAGCAGCCCAACAGCGAGGGGGCTCGCTGGGGCCAACGTCCTGACTTTC.